Below, 32 T cell receptor beta chains from the same sample are listed, as sequenced in a study of response to subunit inactivated influenza vaccine. TCRdb passed the RT-PCR reads through MiXCR, listing each CDR3 protein once. The sample carries approximately 500,000 distinct CDR3 sequences, roughly 13% recorded once. Material: PBMCs from blood, obtained roughly 6 weeks after vaccination. The receptors were gathered from a man aged 50-59 years who received an inactivated influenza vaccine.

A few counts support this clonotype. The V and J genes are TRBV9 and TRBJ2-7; tentative D call: TRBD2 (6 bases). CDR1 SGDLS and CDR2 YYNGEE come from the germline V gene. V was pared by 4 bases and J by 3 bases, with 14 bases between. CDR3 length: 14 amino acids. CDR3 loop: CASSPRDWDYEQYF. The CDR3 DNA is TGTGCCAGCAGCCCCAGGGACTGGGACTACGAGCAGTACTTC.

The chain combines TRBV7-2 with TRBJ2-7, with TRBD2 identical over 8 bases. J was trimmed by 3 bases and V by 5 bases; bases with no gene match: 9. Germline V gene sequence: CDR1 SGHTA, CDR2 FQGNSA. The CDR3 consists of 15 residues. The CDR3 loop reads CASSPRGGEYYEQYF. The CDR3 coding sequence is TGTGCCAGCAGCCCACGGGGGGGCGAGTACTACGAGCAGTACTTC.

The chain couples TRBV27 to TRBJ1-4; 9 nucleotides align to TRBD1. Germline V CDR1 and CDR2: MNHEY, SMNVEV (reference sequence). The CDR3 loop spans 15 amino acids. Trimming took 6 bases from V and 3 from J; bases not matched to a gene: 5. The CDR3 DNA sequence: TGTGCCAGCAGGATCGGACAGGGGCCTAATGAAAAACTGTTTTTT. Encoded protein: CASRIGQGPNEKLFF.

The chain joins TRBV11-3 to TRBJ2-2; D perhaps matches TRBD2 (5 bases). V was clipped by 4 bases and J by 7 bases, with 19 bases between them. Germline V gene data show CDR1 as SGHNT and CDR2 as YENEEA. The CDR3 spans 16 residues. This chain's CDR3 is CASSSLPGGVGGELFF. The CDR3 DNA reads TGTGCCAGCAGCTCCTTACCCGGAGGTGTGGGCGGGGAGCTGTTTTTT.

The chain employs TRBV20-1 and TRBJ2-3, with D possibly TRBD1 on 7 matching bases. CDR3 length: 17 residues. The V end was cut by 4 bases, the J end by 4 bases, with 24 bases between. The V gene's germline CDR1 is DFQATT and CDR2 SNEGSKA (reference sequence). CDR3 in amino acids: CSAKGDWRGRASDTQYF. The CDR3 DNA is TGCAGTGCTAAGGGAGACTGGAGGGGGCGCGCGTCAGATACGCAGTATTTT.

This clonotype appeared a few times. The chain is built from TRBV12-3 or TRBV12-4 and TRBJ2-7; possibly TRBD1 or TRBD2 for D (5 bases each). CDR3 length: 14 residues. V was shortened by 8 bases and J by 0 bases, with 14 bases between the two germline ends. In DNA, the CDR3 is TGTGCCAGCCAATCGGGACCGAGCTCCTACGAGCAGTACTTC. The encoded protein is CASQSGPSSYEQYF.

The rearrangement uses TRBV25-1 and TRBJ2-2; TRBD2 agrees at 7 bases. Germline V gene lookup returns CDR1 MGHDK and CDR2 SYGVNS. After removal of 4 bases from V and 6 bases from J, the junction contained 11 bases not matched to a gene. The CDR3 runs to 16 residues. The CDR3 DNA follows: TGTGCCAGCAGTGCCCCCGAGACTAGCTTCTCCGGGGAGCTGTTTTTT. It is translated as CASSAPETSFSGELFF.

In this sample, this clonotype turned up once. The J gene is TRBJ2-5, the V gene TRBV7-7, with TRBD1 matching over 7 bases. The germline gives CDR1 SSHAT, CDR2 FNYEAQ (reference sequence). V was pared by 6 bases and J by 6 bases, with 10 bases of the junction left unmatched. The CDR3 covers 14 residues. The CDR3 is CASSRRQGSKTQYF. For the CDR3, the DNA is TGTGCCAGCAGTCGAAGACAGGGCTCAAAGACCCAGTACTTC.

The V and J genes are TRBV12-3 or TRBV12-4 and TRBJ2-5, with D possibly being TRBD1 (5 bases). The CDR3 extends over 14 amino acids. The V and J ends lost 3 bases and 5 bases respectively, with 13 bases between them. CDR3 DNA: TGTGCCAGCAGTTTCGACAGCGTTCGGGAGACCCAGTACTTC. Its translation is CASSFDSVRETQYF.

The V gene is TRBV30, the J gene TRBJ2-5, with D perhaps TRBD2 (7 bases). Trimming shortened V by 0 bases and J by 5 bases, and 13 bases separated the two germline ends. This CDR3 comprises 14 residues. Germline V gene sequence: CDR1 GTSNPN, CDR2 SVGIG (reference sequence). The CDR3 spells CAWSVTGGRETQYF. In DNA form, the CDR3 reads TGTGCCTGGAGTGTCACGGGGGGCCGGGAGACCCAGTACTTC.

In its sample, this clonotype was seen many times. The V and J genes are TRBV5-1 and TRBJ1-1, with 8 bases that match TRBD1. The CDR3 is 16 amino acids. V shed 3 bases and J 4 bases; nucleotides not matched to a gene: 11. From germline, CDR1 is SGHRS and CDR2 YFSETQ. CDR3 in amino acids: CASSSRGQGLGTEAFF. The CDR3 DNA sequence: TGCGCCAGCAGCTCAAGAGGACAGGGTTTGGGCACTGAAGCTTTCTTT.

This rearrangement joins TRBV7-2 to TRBJ1-2; D unresolved. V was clipped by 8 bases and J by 8 bases, with 15 bases between them. Germline values: CDR1 SGHTA, CDR2 FQGNSA. The CDR3 is 12 amino acids. CDR3: CASRKGGGGYTF. CDR3 coding DNA: TGTGCCAGCCGAAAGGGTGGTGGGGGCTACACCTTC.

This clonotype was observed at least ten times. The chain is built from TRBV29-1 and TRBJ1-2, with a possible D match to TRBD1 (5 bases). This CDR3 is 14 amino acids long. CDR1 and CDR2 from the germline V gene are SQVTM and ANQGSEA. V lost 0 bases and J 1 base, leaving 9 bases between the germline ends. CDR3 nucleotides: TGCAGCGTTGAAGACACAGGAGATAACTATGGCTACACCTTC. It specifies CSVEDTGDNYGYTF.

This clonotype was detected many times. The J gene is TRBJ1-6, the V gene TRBV4-3; D remains unclear. V lost 1 base, J lost 8 bases, and 6 bases lay in between. The CDR3 runs to 13 residues. Per the germline V gene, CDR1 is LGHNA and CDR2 is YSLEER. The CDR3 nucleotides are TGCGCCAGCAGCCAAGTCGCCCATTCACCCCTCCACTTT. Residues: CASSQVAHSPLHF.

In its sample, this clonotype was seen a few times. The junction does not match germline at one end; this may be a read error. The V gene is TRBV6-6, the J gene TRBJ2-2; D gene ambiguous. Germline V lookup: CDR1 MNHNY, CDR2 SVGAGI (reference sequence). This CDR3 comprises 13 residues. This chain's CDR3 is CATSNPNTGELFF. CDR3 nucleotides: TGTGCCACCAGTAACCCGAACACCGGGGAGCTGTTTTTT.

This clonotype turned up a few times. V is TRBV20-1 and J is TRBJ2-7; TRBD2 aligns across 11 bases. CDR3 size: 13 residues. Trimming removed 1 base from V and 4 bases from J; junction bases left unmatched: 0. The germline gives CDR1 DFQATT, CDR2 SNEGSKA (reference sequence). The CDR3, as DNA: TGCAGTGCTAGAGGACTAGCGGGATACGAGCAGTACTTC. Translated: CSARGLAGYEQYF.

This clonotype was observed at least ten times. The DNA of the CDR3 is TGCGCCAGCAGCTTGGTACCTAATGAGCAGTTCTTC. This codes for CASSLVPNEQFF. V gene TRBV5-1 combines with J gene TRBJ2-1; D not resolved. The CDR3 runs to 12 residues. Trimming shortened V by 0 bases and J by 7 bases, and 5 bases separated the two germline ends. CDR1 is SGHRS and CDR2 is YFSETQ in the germline V gene.

This chain uses TRBV10-3 with TRBJ2-5; 12 bases fit TRBD1. The germline gives CDR1 ENHRY, CDR2 SYGVKD. The CDR3 loop spans 16 amino acids. Losses at the gene ends were 0 bases for V and 7 bases for J; bases not matched to a gene: 6. The DNA for the CDR3 is TGTGCCATCAGTGAGTCCCGGGACAGGGGGCGGCGGACCCAGTACTTC. Translated, it gives CAISESRDRGRRTQYF.

The chain is built from TRBV25-1 and TRBJ2-7; D is possibly TRBD2 (6 bases). The CDR3 spans 15 residues. Trimming cost V 2 bases and J 3 bases, with 14 bases left between them. Germline-derived CDR1 and CDR2 are MGHDK and SYGVNS. The CDR3 DNA is TGTGCCAGCAGTGAACCCGGGACGGGAGTCTACGAGCAGTACTTC. Its protein is CASSEPGTGVYEQYF.

This clonotype was found a few times. The chain links TRBV5-1 to TRBJ2-3; TRBD2 agrees at 7 bases. CDR3 length: 17 residues. V dropped 7 bases and J dropped 3; count of bases not matched to a gene: 17. Looked up from germline, CDR1 is SGHRS and CDR2 is YFSETQ. The CDR3 is CASAERESSLGTDTQYF. The CDR3 DNA reads as TGCGCCAGCGCCGAGCGGGAATCCTCTTTGGGGACAGATACGCAGTATTTT.

This clonotype was seen a few times. The chain uses TRBV6-1 and TRBJ1-3; possible D gene TRBD1, 6 bases. CDR1 is MNHNS, CDR2 SASEGT, per germline. The CDR3 length is 14 residues. The ends were cut back, 7 bases at V and 2 bases at J, with 12 bases in the middle. CDR3 nucleotides: TGTGCCAGCACCCTGAGACAGGCTGGAAACACCATATATTTT. Translated, it gives CASTLRQAGNTIYF.

The V gene is TRBV29-1, the J gene TRBJ2-7; 9 bases match TRBD1. The CDR3 totals 15 residues. V shed 6 bases, J shed 5 bases, and the junction held 14 bases outside the gene matches. Germline V gene sequence: CDR1 SQVTM, CDR2 ANQGSEA. The CDR3 DNA is TGCAGCGTCCGATTGGGCACAGGGGGCCTGAACGAGCAGTACTTC. Amino acids: CSVRLGTGGLNEQYF.

This clonotype was counted between two and nine times. The rearrangement joins TRBV7-2 to TRBJ2-7; no reliable D call. The CDR3 runs 13 residues. Trimming removed 4 bases at V and 3 bases at J, with 10 bases between. In germline, CDR1 is SGHTA, CDR2 FQGNSA. CDR3 DNA sequence: TGTGCCAGCAGCTCCCCCCCCCGCTACGAGCAGTACTTC. Protein: CASSSPPRYEQYF.

This clonotype was observed a few times. The chain uses TRBV5-1 and TRBJ2-2; no firm D call. Germline V gene data show CDR1 as SGHRS and CDR2 as YFSETQ. The ends were cut back, 4 bases at V and 2 bases at J, with 15 bases in the middle. The CDR3 is 16 residues long. CDR3 sequence reads: CASSRVGSRNTGELFF. DNA for the CDR3: TGCGCCAGCAGCAGGGTGGGCTCGCGAAACACCGGGGAGCTGTTTTTT.

This clonotype was found a few times. V gene TRBV4-3 combines with J gene TRBJ1-2; 8 bases align to TRBD1. This CDR3 is built from 15 residues. Losses at the gene ends were 0 bases for V and 5 bases for J; bases not matched to a gene: 5. CDR1 LGHNA and CDR2 YSLEER come from the germline V gene. Here the CDR3 reads CASSQDRGQGYGYTF. The CDR3 DNA is TGCGCCAGCAGCCAAGATAGAGGACAGGGTTATGGCTACACCTTC.

This chain joins TRBV20-1 and TRBJ2-3, with 12 bases aligning to TRBD2. CDR1 is DFQATT, CDR2 SNEGSKA, per germline (reference sequence). This CDR3 spans 18 amino acids. The trim removed 0 bases at V and 0 bases at J, leaving 7 bases unmatched. DNA of the CDR3: TGCAGTGCTAGAGATTCTAGCGGGGGGGCTCGGAGCACAGATACGCAGTATTTT. Its protein is CSARDSSGGARSTDTQYF.

This clonotype appeared many times. The chain couples TRBV15 to TRBJ2-3; 11 nucleotides align to TRBD1. V shed 4 bases and J 6 bases; nucleotides not matched to a gene: 9. There are 16 residues in the CDR3. CDR1 is LNHNV and CDR2 is YYDKDF in the germline V gene (reference sequence). The CDR3 is CATSIGQGAFLDTQYF. CDR3 DNA: TGTGCCACCAGCATAGGACAGGGGGCGTTTCTGGATACGCAGTATTTT.

The V call is TRBV6-5, the J call TRBJ1-2; D is ambiguous. Trimming took off 0 bases at V and 0 bases at J, with 8 bases between the two ends. Germline V gene data show CDR1 as MNHEY and CDR2 as SVGAGI. The CDR3 totals 15 residues. CDR3 sequence: CASSYSIIANYGYTF. The CDR3 DNA reads as TGTGCCAGCAGTTACTCGATTATCGCTAACTATGGCTACACCTTC.

There are a few counts of this clonotype. The chain employs TRBV10-3 and TRBJ2-5, with 9 bases that match TRBD2. The V gene's germline CDR1 is ENHRY and CDR2 SYGVKD. J was trimmed by 4 bases and V by 6 bases; bases with no gene match: 3. The CDR3 runs 13 residues. DNA for the CDR3: TGTGCCATCAGCGCGGGGGGGCCAGAGACCCAGTACTTC. It codes for CAISAGGPETQYF.

This clonotype was seen a handful of times. This sequence joins TRBV3-1 and TRBJ1-5, with D perhaps matching TRBD1 (5 bases). This CDR3 spans 12 amino acids. V lost 1 base and J 10 bases, leaving 8 bases between the germline ends. Germline CDR1 and CDR2: LGHDT and YNNKEL (reference sequence). CDR3: CASSQGDGPQHF. DNA of the CDR3: TGTGCCAGCAGCCAAGGGGACGGTCCCCAGCATTTT.

This clonotype was seen only a few times. The chain combines TRBV4-3 with TRBJ2-7; 7 bases fit TRBD2. Germline V CDR1 and CDR2: LGHNA, YSLEER. V was pared by 0 bases and J by 4 bases, with 6 bases of the junction left unmatched. The CDR3 covers 15 residues. For the CDR3, the DNA is TGCGCCAGCAGCCAAGATCTAGCGGTATTATACGAGCAGTACTTC. Its translation is CASSQDLAVLYEQYF.

This clonotype was recorded a few times. The V call is TRBV11-2, the J call TRBJ2-5, with 10 bases that match TRBD1. The ends lost 5 bases at V and 4 bases at J; junction bases unmatched: 7. Looked up from germline, CDR1 is SGHAT and CDR2 is FQNNGV. This CDR3 contains 15 residues. Here the CDR3 DNA reads TGTGCCAGCAGCGTTTTAGGGACAGGGGCAGAGACCCAGTACTTC. Encoded protein: CASSVLGTGAETQYF. Together with reference TRBV11-2 and TRBJ2-5, the CDR3 gives the full variable domain: EAGVAQSPRYKIIEKRQSVAFWCNPISGHATLYWYQQILGQGPKLLIQFQNNGVVDDSQLPKDRFSAERLKGVDSTLKIQPAKLEDSAVYLCASSVLGTGAETQYFGPGTRLLVL.